One and the same sample provided the 24 T cell receptor beta chains below, sequenced in a study of T cells of healthy individuals. In TCRdb, the 5' RACE reads were re-called with MiXCR into one record per CDR3 protein. This table has around 80,000 distinct CDR3 sequences, more than 5% appearing once. Receptors originate from a female donor in good health.

The CDR3 loop is CASVKQGNTGELFF. Written as DNA, the CDR3 is TGTGCCAGCGTGAAACAGGGGAACACCGGGGAGCTGTTTTTT. This sequence joins TRBV4-2 and TRBJ2-2; D might be TRBD1 (6 bases). The CDR3 is 14 amino acids. Trimming left V 8 bases short and J 1 base short, with 11 bases between. Germline V gene lookup returns CDR1 LGHNA and CDR2 YNFKEQ.

This clonotype was counted only a few times. V gene TRBV11-2 combines with J gene TRBJ2-1; no reliable D call. CDR3 size: 15 residues. V lost 5 bases and J lost 3, with 14 bases in between. Germline loops: CDR1 SGHAT, CDR2 FQNNGV. CDR3 nucleotide sequence: TGTGCCAGCAGCCCCCCCGGGCACAACTACAATGAGCAGTTCTTC. Translation: CASSPPGHNYNEQFF.

The chain uses TRBV30 and TRBJ2-4; tentative D call: TRBD1 (6 bases). Trimming took 1 base from V and 7 from J, leaving 8 bases between them. The CDR3 spans 12 residues. Germline V lookup: CDR1 GTSNPN, CDR2 SVGIG (reference sequence). CDR3 amino acids: CAWSAGVNIQYF. CDR3 bases: TGTGCCTGGAGTGCAGGGGTCAACATTCAGTACTTC.

The chain links TRBV11-2 to TRBJ2-7; D is ambiguous. Trimming pared 5 bases from V and 3 bases from J, leaving 2 bases between. The CDR3 runs 10 residues. Germline V gives CDR1 SGHAT, CDR2 FQNNGV. The CDR3 protein is CASSRYEQYF. The CDR3 bases are TGTGCCAGCAGCCGCTACGAGCAGTACTTC. Using reference TRBV11-2 and TRBJ2-7 for the parts outside the CDR3, the full variable domain is EAGVAQSPRYKIIEKRQSVAFWCNPISGHATLYWYQQILGQGPKLLIQFQNNGVVDDSQLPKDRFSAERLKGVDSTLKIQPAKLEDSAVYLCASSRYEQYFGPGTRLTVT.

This clonotype came up many times. This chain joins TRBV18 and TRBJ2-7, with D perhaps matching TRBD2 (5 bases). The CDR3 has 14 residues. Trimming pared 4 bases from V and 3 bases from J, leaving 13 bases between. Per germline, CDR1 KGHSH and CDR2 LQKENI. The CDR3 DNA follows: TGTGCCAGCTCACTAAGCCGGACTGTCTACGAGCAGTACTTC. This sequence encodes CASSLSRTVYEQYF.

This clonotype was recorded many times. CDR3 nucleotides: TGTGCTAGTGGTCGAATGGGCCAGGGGCCCTACAATGAGCAGTTCTTC. Its translation is CASGRMGQGPYNEQFF. The chain is built from TRBV12-5 and TRBJ2-1, with D possibly being TRBD1 (6 bases). The germline V gene has CDR1 LGHNT and CDR2 FRNRAP. The CDR3 extends over 16 amino acids. The V end lost 5 bases, the J end lost 2 bases, and 16 bases lay between the germline ends.

This clonotype turned up a few times. V and J are TRBV30 and TRBJ2-1; no clear D. V was shortened by 2 bases and J by 10 bases, with 15 bases between the two germline ends. Germline CDR1 and CDR2: GTSNPN and SVGIG (reference sequence). The CDR3 runs to 13 residues. The CDR3 nucleotides are TGTGCCTGGAGTTATTTTACTAATCGGGAGCAGTTCTTC. It yields the protein CAWSYFTNREQFF. Full variable domain (rest looked up from reference TRBV30 and TRBJ2-1): SQTIHQWPATLVQPVGSPLSLECTVEGTSNPNLYWYRQAAGRGLQLLFYSVGIGQISSEVPQNLSASRPQDRQFILSSKKLLLSDSGFYLCAWSYFTNREQFFGPGTRLTVL.

This clonotype was picked up many times. The rearrangement uses TRBV18 and TRBJ1-1, with a tentative D call TRBD1 (6 bases). Germline CDR1 KGHSH, CDR2 LQKENI. This CDR3 comprises 17 residues. Trimming shortened V by 8 bases and J by 10 bases, and 32 bases separated the two germline ends. CDR3 loop: CASDKETGAPGQMGAFF. The CDR3 DNA is TGTGCCAGCGACAAAGAGACAGGCGCCCCGGGACAAATGGGAGCTTTCTTT.

This clonotype has ten or more counts. The chain has TRBV12-3 or TRBV12-4 and TRBJ2-1; weak D call: TRBD2 (6 bases). The CDR3 extends over 14 amino acids. V was shortened by 6 bases and J by 7 bases, with 16 bases between the two germline ends. The CDR3 is CASSLTGLLNEQFF. CDR3 sequence (DNA): TGTGCCAGCAGCCTGACGGGACTGTTAAATGAGCAGTTCTTC.

Many counts were recorded for this clonotype. J is TRBJ2-7 and V is TRBV29-1; tentatively, D is TRBD2 (6 bases). The CDR3 runs 15 residues. V lost 0 bases and J lost 4, with 16 bases in between. Germline CDR1 is SQVTM and CDR2 is ANQGSEA. CDR3 residues: CSVEEGGLAGYEQYF. In DNA, the CDR3 is TGCAGCGTTGAAGAGGGGGGACTGGCGGGTTACGAGCAGTACTTC.

This clonotype was detected ten times or more. The chain recombines TRBV4-1 with TRBJ2-7, with D perhaps assigned TRBD1 or TRBD2 (6 bases each). CDR1 is MGHRA and CDR2 is YSYEKL in the germline V gene. The germline V and J ends were trimmed by 0 bases and 2 bases, with 8 bases remaining between them. CDR3 size: 14 residues. CDR3 loop: CASSQDGGPYEQYF. In nucleotides, the CDR3 is TGCGCCAGCAGCCAAGATGGGGGGCCCTACGAGCAGTACTTC.

This clonotype was seen more than once but under ten times. The chain carries TRBV30 and TRBJ2-7, with 7 bases that match TRBD2. There are 13 residues in the CDR3. Germline trimming cut 5 bases from V and 2 bases from J; bases unmatched to any gene: 6. Germline CDR1 GTSNPN, CDR2 SVGIG (reference sequence). The chain's CDR3 is CAWSGGGTYEQYF. CDR3 nucleotide sequence: TGTGCCTGGTCTGGGGGAGGGACCTACGAGCAGTACTTC. Full variable domain (remainder filled in from reference TRBV30 and TRBJ2-7): SQTIHQWPATLVQPVGSPLSLECTVEGTSNPNLYWYRQAAGRGLQLLFYSVGIGQISSEVPQNLSASRPQDRQFILSSKKLLLSDSGFYLCAWSGGGTYEQYFGPGTRLTVT.

Worth noting for this clonotype: Given a much more abundant clone one base away, this may be a read error. The rearrangement links TRBV7-9 to TRBJ1-1, with 9 bases that match TRBD1. The CDR3 extends over 18 amino acids. V lost 10 bases, J lost 11 bases, and 29 bases stayed unmatched. CDR1 is SEHNR, CDR2 FQNEAQ, per germline (reference sequence). The CDR3 sequence: CAIVHGRWGQGSRVDAFF. The CDR3 nucleotides read TGTGCCATCGTACATGGGCGGTGGGGACAGGGCAGTCGAGTAGACGCTTTCTTT.

This clonotype was counted between two and nine times. The rearrangement uses TRBV4-3 and TRBJ1-2; the D is unclear. Germline V lookup: CDR1 LGHNA, CDR2 YSLEER. The length of the CDR3 is 14 residues. Trimming pared 0 bases from V and 10 bases from J, leaving 15 bases between. The CDR3 spells CASSQDQALDDYTF. DNA for the CDR3: TGCGCCAGCAGCCAAGATCAGGCGTTAGATGACTACACCTTC.

The chain carries TRBV5-8 and TRBJ2-3; possible D gene TRBD2, 5 bases. Trimming stripped 2 bases from V and 0 bases from J, with 13 bases between. Germline V CDR1 and CDR2: SGHTS, YDEGEE. This CDR3 comprises 16 residues. CDR3 in amino acids: CASSLVGAASTDTQYF. CDR3 coding DNA: TGTGCCAGCAGCTTAGTGGGAGCTGCTAGCACAGATACGCAGTATTTT.

Ten or more counts support this clonotype. The chain employs TRBV6-2 or TRBV6-3 and TRBJ2-7; tentatively, D is TRBD2 (7 bases). Germline V lookup: CDR1 MNHEY, CDR2 SVGEGT. Trimming stripped 6 bases from V and 4 bases from J, with 16 bases between. CDR3 length equals 14 residues. CDR3 nucleotide sequence: TGTGCCAGCAGAAGAGCGGGACATCAGTACGAGCAGTACTTC. Residues: CASRRAGHQYEQYF.

This clonotype has at least ten counts. The chain is built from TRBV7-9 and TRBJ2-3, with 8 bases identical to TRBD1. The V and J ends lost 5 bases and 1 base, in that order; junction bases with no gene match: 5. Germline loops: CDR1 SEHNR, CDR2 FQNEAQ (reference sequence). CDR3 length equals 15 residues. Here the CDR3 reads CASSGGQGRTDTQYF. The CDR3 coding sequence is TGTGCCAGCAGCGGCGGACAGGGACGCACAGATACGCAGTATTTT.

In this sample, this clonotype turned up many times. The chain combines TRBV27 with TRBJ2-7; TRBD1 aligns across 7 bases. Germline CDR1 reads MNHEY; CDR2 reads SMNVEV (reference sequence). This CDR3 contains 14 residues. The junction had 4 bases not matched to a gene; V was cut back by 2 bases and J by 3 bases. In DNA form, the CDR3 reads TGTGCCAGCAGTTTAAGACAGGGAGACTACGAGCAGTACTTC. It is translated as CASSLRQGDYEQYF.

The chain joins TRBV4-3 to TRBJ1-1; D is uncertain. CDR1 is LGHNA and CDR2 is YSLEER in the germline V gene. V lost 1 base and J lost 7, with 10 bases in between. This CDR3 comprises 13 residues. The CDR3 nucleotides are TGCGCCAGCAGCCAAGGACGTGAAAATGAAGCTTTCTTT. Translated: CASSQGRENEAFF.

There are a few counts of this clonotype. V usage is TRBV7-2 and J usage is TRBJ2-7, with D possibly matching TRBD1 (6 bases). V shed 4 bases and J shed 6 bases, with 13 bases lying between them. The germline CDR1 and CDR2 sequences are SGHTA and FQGNSA. The CDR3 contains 13 residues. The DNA of the CDR3 is TGTGCCAGCAGCTCTGGGACACCCCTCGAGCAGTACTTC. It encodes CASSSGTPLEQYF.

This CDR3 is CASRGYSGGASAHYGYTF. CDR3 in DNA: TGTGCCAGCAGAGGCTACTCGGGGGGGGCCTCCGCACACTATGGCTACACCTTC. This chain joins TRBV12-3 or TRBV12-4 and TRBJ1-2, with D possibly TRBD1 on 6 matching bases. V dropped 6 bases and J dropped 3 bases, with 26 bases sitting between them. This CDR3 region has 18 residues.

This rearrangement joins TRBV7-6 to TRBJ1-4; D unresolved. V was pared by 6 bases and J by 7 bases, with 9 bases between. The length of the CDR3 is 12 residues. From germline, CDR1 is SGHVS and CDR2 FNYEAQ. This CDR3 reads CASSPGSEKLFF. As DNA, the CDR3 is TGTGCCAGCAGTCCCGGGAGTGAAAAACTGTTTTTT.

In this sample, this clonotype turned up many times. The chain employs TRBV6-2 or TRBV6-3 and TRBJ1-5; 10 bases map to TRBD1. CDR3 size: 17 residues. The V segment lost 6 bases and the J segment 2 bases; nucleotides outside the gene matches: 10. The germline V gene has CDR1 MNHEY and CDR2 SVGEGT. CDR3 protein: CASRRIPGTGGNQPQHF. The CDR3 region has the DNA TGTGCCAGCAGGCGTATCCCCGGGACAGGGGGCAATCAGCCCCAGCATTTT.

This clonotype appeared many times. This chain uses TRBV12-3 or TRBV12-4 with TRBJ2-1; 10 positions agree with TRBD2. The CDR3 contains 15 residues. V was pared by 6 bases and J by 7 bases, with 9 bases of the junction left unmatched. This chain's CDR3 is CASRKLAGTENEQFF. In DNA, the CDR3 is TGTGCCAGCAGAAAACTAGCGGGAACCGAAAATGAGCAGTTCTTC.